The clone carrying this TCR beta chain was seen only a few times. The antigen is undetermined. One entry per CDR3 protein results from TCRdb running MiXCR on the reads. Of some 110,000 distinct CDR3 sequences detected, around 32% appear once; the ten largest clones hold roughly 53%. Germline V gives CDR1 MDHEN, CDR2 SYDVKM. Trimming left V 5 bases short and J 2 bases short, with 14 bases between. CDR3 length equals 15 residues. This record comes from a study of T cell repertoires in cytomegalovirus infection. This receptor was identified in a human donor in good health (CMV status not recorded). Some clones in this sample may be carry-over from other donors' samples. The specimen comprised CD8+ T cells from cultured PBMCs, sampled from culture after CMV antigen stimulation. The V call is TRBV28, the J call TRBJ2-3, with D tentatively TRBD1 (6 bases). Here the CDR3 DNA reads TGTGCCAGCAGTATCGACAGGTCCCACACAGATACGCAGTATTTT. Translation gives CASSIDRSHTDTQYF.